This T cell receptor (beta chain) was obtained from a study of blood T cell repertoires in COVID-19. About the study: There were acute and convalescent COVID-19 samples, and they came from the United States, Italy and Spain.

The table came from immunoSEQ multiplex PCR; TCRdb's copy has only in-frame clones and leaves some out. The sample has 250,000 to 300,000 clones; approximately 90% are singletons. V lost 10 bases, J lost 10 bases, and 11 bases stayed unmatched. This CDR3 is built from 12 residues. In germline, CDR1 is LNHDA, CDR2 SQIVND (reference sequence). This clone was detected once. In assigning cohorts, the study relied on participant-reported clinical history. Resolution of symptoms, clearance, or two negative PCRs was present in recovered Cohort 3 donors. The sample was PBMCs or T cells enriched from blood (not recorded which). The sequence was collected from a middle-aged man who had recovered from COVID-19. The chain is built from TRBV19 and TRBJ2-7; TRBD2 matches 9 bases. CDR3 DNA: TGTGCCACCAGGGGCTCTAGCGGGATTCAGTACTTC. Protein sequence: CATRGSSGIQYF. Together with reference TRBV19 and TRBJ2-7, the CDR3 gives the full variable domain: DGGITQSPKYLFRKEGQNVTLSCEQNLNHDAMYWYRQDPGQGLRLIYYSQIVNDFQKGDIAEGYSVSREKKESFPLTVTSAQKNPTAFYLCATRGSSGIQYFGPGTRLTVT.